This paragraph reports one TCR beta chain. What it binds is not known. Extraction of around 2 micrograms of genomic DNA from cryopreserved PBMCs supplied material for TCR beta libraries. This specimen belongs to a study of cytotoxic CD8 clonotypes in ibrutinib-treated CLL. Study conclusions and caveats: Pretreatment clonality was elevated relative to age-matched healthy donors and paralleled circulating CD8+ T-cell counts.

The repertoire was sequenced with immunoSEQ multiplex PCR; TCRdb's copy has only in-frame clones and lacks some. Among 35,000 or so clones listed, approximately 69% were seen once. This CDR3 region has 14 residues. V lost 4 bases and J lost 5, with 15 bases in between. Germline loops: CDR1 GTSNPN, CDR2 SVGIG (reference sequence). The sample consisted of PBMCs, taken before ibrutinib treatment. This chain uses TRBV30 with TRBJ2-1; TRBD2 might be the D (6 bases). The TCR sequence derives from a human donor with chronic lymphocytic leukemia. CDR3 in amino acids: CAWNRGLSNNEQFF. The CDR3 nucleotides read TGTGCCTGGAATAGGGGACTGTCAAACAATGAGCAGTTCTTC.